These 23 T cell receptor beta chains were sequenced from one sample in a study of shared clonotypes between healthy human individuals. Sequencing used immunoSEQ multiplex PCR; TCRdb keeps in-frame clones, though not all of them. The data show around 940,000 clones, with 60% to 85% seen just once and about 1.5% held by the top ten. The sample taken for sequencing was memory CD4+ T cells sorted from blood. The subset: CD45RA-negative fraction. The receptor set was obtained from a man between 18 and 35 years old in good health.

In nucleotides, the CDR3 is TGTGCCAGCAGCGCCCGGGGGGCCCTTGGCTACGAGCAGTACTTC. Amino acid sequence: CASSARGALGYEQYF. The rearrangement uses TRBV7-2 and TRBJ2-7; TRBD2 is a possible D gene (7 bases). The CDR3 is 15 residues long. Trimming took off 5 bases at V and 3 bases at J, with 17 bases between the two ends. Germline loops: CDR1 SGHTA, CDR2 FQGNSA.

The V call is TRBV4-1, the J call TRBJ2-2; a possible D gene is TRBD2 (6 bases). The CDR3 extends over 15 amino acids. Germline V gene lookup returns CDR1 MGHRA and CDR2 YSYEKL. Between the trimmed V and J ends, which lost 3 bases and 7 bases, there was a span of 15 bases. Here the CDR3 DNA reads TGCGCCAGCAGCCAGCCCGGGACCGGGAGCGGGGAGCTGTTTTTT. This encodes CASSQPGTGSGELFF.

The CDR3 protein is CASSESTGGASHYGYTF. The CDR3 region has the DNA TGTGCCAGCAGTGAATCGACAGGGGGCGCTTCCCATTACGGCTACACCTTC. The rearrangement links TRBV25-1 to TRBJ1-2; 10 bases fit TRBD1. V was clipped by 1 base and J by 8 bases; unmatched bases: 13. The CDR3 consists of 17 residues. Germline CDR1 and CDR2: MGHDK and SYGVNS.

The chain couples TRBV28 to TRBJ2-5, with D possibly being TRBD2 (7 bases). The CDR3 is made up of 15 amino acids. Germline V gives CDR1 MDHEN, CDR2 SYDVKM. V shed 10 bases and J shed 5 bases, with 23 bases lying between them. Here the CDR3 DNA reads TGTGCCATCAACCCGGGGGGCAGGGGCCGGGAGACCCAGTACTTC. Protein product: CAINPGGRGRETQYF.

A word on this clone: Within the sample, other DNA sequences also encode this same CDR3. The rearrangement joins TRBV6-1 to TRBJ1-4; D unresolved. The CDR3 has 14 amino acids. Germline CDR1 and CDR2: MNHNS and SASEGT. Trimming took off 1 base at V and 1 base at J, with 4 bases between the two ends. CDR3 bases: TGTGCCAGCAGTGAAGGAGGAACTAATGAAAAACTGTTTTTT. It encodes CASSEGGTNEKLFF.

This sequence joins TRBV10-3 and TRBJ2-3; maybe TRBD2 (7 bases). CDR1 and CDR2 from the germline V gene are ENHRY and SYGVKD. This CDR3 comprises 15 residues. V shed 4 bases and J shed 3 bases, with 14 bases lying between them. The CDR3 sequence is CAISVGGDLTDTQYF. The CDR3 DNA is TGTGCCATCAGTGTAGGGGGGGATCTAACAGATACGCAGTATTTT.

The gene calls are TRBV7-3 and TRBJ2-2, with 14 bases identical to TRBD2. Germline assignment: CDR1 SGHTA and CDR2 FQGTGA. With 5 bases clipped from V and 9 bases from J, the junction kept 8 bases outside the gene matches. There are 16 residues in the CDR3. The CDR3 DNA sequence: TGTGCCAGCAGCCCGGGACTAGCGGGGGTCCACCGGGAGCTGTTTTTT. Encoded protein: CASSPGLAGVHRELFF.

This clone was counted at least ten times. J is TRBJ2-1 and V is TRBV14; 9 nucleotides align to TRBD2. CDR3 length equals 15 residues. Germline assignment: CDR1 SGHDN and CDR2 FVKESK. The V segment lost 8 bases and the J segment 7 bases; nucleotides outside the gene matches: 12. CDR3 in amino acids: CASANSGGGQNEQFF. The CDR3 DNA reads as TGTGCCAGCGCTAATAGCGGGGGAGGGCAGAATGAGCAGTTCTTC.

The chain joins TRBV7-9 to TRBJ2-3, with D hard to call. V shed 5 bases and J shed 0 bases, with 15 bases lying between them. This CDR3 is built from 16 residues. CDR1 and CDR2 (germline): SEHNR, FQNEAQ (reference sequence). CDR3 nucleotides: TGTGCCAGCAGCCCACCGACAAGGCCTAGCACAGATACGCAGTATTTT. Its protein is CASSPPTRPSTDTQYF.

This chain joins TRBV5-1 and TRBJ2-1; maybe TRBD2 (5 bases). From germline, CDR1 is SGHRS and CDR2 YFSETQ. Trimming removed 0 bases from V and 3 bases from J, with 10 bases in between. The CDR3 loop spans 15 amino acids. The CDR3 is CASSLVRADYNEQFF. CDR3 bases: TGCGCCAGCAGCTTGGTTCGAGCGGACTACAATGAGCAGTTCTTC.

This clone showed up just once. The rearrangement joins TRBV5-1 to TRBJ2-7, with TRBD1 matching 8 bases. Per the germline V gene, CDR1 is SGHRS and CDR2 is YFSETQ. This CDR3 is 16 amino acids long. The trim removed 3 bases at V and 3 bases at J, leaving 11 bases unmatched. The CDR3 DNA reads as TGCGCCAGCAGCTCAGAACGACAGGGGTCATTCTACGAGCAGTACTTC. Encoded protein: CASSSERQGSFYEQYF.

Details on this clone: The same CDR3 also results from other DNA sequences found in this sample. The chain uses TRBV5-1 and TRBJ2-7; no definite D call. V gave up 1 base and J gave up 3 bases, with 11 bases separating them. CDR1 and CDR2 (germline): SGHRS, YFSETQ. This CDR3 region has 14 residues. CDR3 in amino acids: CASSLQGGVYEQYF. Written as DNA, the CDR3 is TGCGCCAGCAGCTTGCAAGGTGGGGTCTACGAGCAGTACTTC.

This chain connects TRBV27 to TRBJ1-1; 9 bases align to TRBD1. V was clipped by 4 bases and J by 1 base; unmatched bases: 4. The CDR3 is 15 residues long. The germline V gene encodes CDR1 MNHEY and CDR2 SMNVEV (reference sequence). The CDR3 reads CASSSGTGKNTEAFF. The CDR3 region has the DNA TGTGCCAGCAGTTCGGGGACAGGGAAGAACACTGAAGCTTTCTTT.

This rearrangement joins TRBV7-2 to TRBJ1-2; TRBD1 agrees at 8 bases. V lost 6 bases, J lost 4 bases, and 13 bases stayed unmatched. Germline values: CDR1 SGHTA, CDR2 FQGNSA. The CDR3 is made up of 16 amino acids. The DNA for the CDR3 is TGTGCCAGCAGTCGGACAGGGATGGGGCGGCCCTATGGCTACACCTTC. It yields the protein CASSRTGMGRPYGYTF.

A word on this clone: A much larger clonotype is one base distant, so this may be a read error. V is TRBV14 and J is TRBJ1-6; D uncertain. CDR3 size: 14 residues. Germline CDR1 is SGHDN and CDR2 is FVKESK. The CDR3 loop is CASSQDRSRSPPHF. CDR3 bases: TGTGCCAGCAGCCAAGACAGGTCTCGCTCACCCCCCCACTTT.

This chain joins TRBV7-2 and TRBJ2-7; 7 nucleotides agree with TRBD2. The CDR3 runs to 16 residues. Germline trimming cut 4 bases from V and 1 base from J; bases unmatched to any gene: 10. In germline, CDR1 is SGHTA, CDR2 FQGNSA. The CDR3 spells CASSSRGGGSSYEQYF. Here the CDR3 DNA reads TGTGCCAGCAGCTCGAGAGGAGGCGGGAGTTCCTACGAGCAGTACTTC.

V usage is TRBV7-2 and J usage is TRBJ2-3; weak D call: TRBD2 (6 bases). Trimming took off 2 bases at V and 6 bases at J, with 15 bases between the two ends. The CDR3 extends over 15 amino acids. Germline V lookup: CDR1 SGHTA, CDR2 FQGNSA. Here the CDR3 reads CASSLSGPRGDTQYF. CDR3 sequence (DNA): TGTGCCAGCAGCTTATCGGGGCCCCGGGGGGATACGCAGTATTTT. The variable domain in full, completed from reference TRBV7-2 and TRBJ2-3, reads GAGVSQSPSNKVTEKGKDVELRCDPISGHTALYWYRQSLGQGLEFLIYFQGNSAPDKSGLPSDRFSAERTGGSVSTLTIQRTQQEDSAVYLCASSLSGPRGDTQYFGPGTRLTVL.

The gene calls are TRBV10-2 and TRBJ2-2; D may match TRBD1 or TRBD2 (5 bases each). The germline V gene encodes CDR1 WSHSY and CDR2 SAAADI. CDR3 length equals 14 residues. V lost 7 bases to trimming and J lost 6 bases, with 15 bases between them. The CDR3 nucleotides are TGCGCCAGCAACCGGGACCCCAGGGCCGGGGAGCTGTTTTTT. Its protein is CASNRDPRAGELFF.

This rearrangement joins TRBV4-1 to TRBJ2-7; D gene ambiguous. Trimming removed 0 bases at V and 9 bases at J, with 18 bases between. The CDR3 extends over 15 amino acids. Germline CDR1 MGHRA, CDR2 YSYEKL. The CDR3 protein is CASSQDRAAGPGQYF. DNA of the CDR3: TGCGCCAGCAGCCAAGATAGAGCAGCCGGCCCTGGGCAGTACTTC.

The chain uses TRBV6-5 and TRBJ1-6, with 9 bases lining up with TRBD1. Germline lookup yields CDR1 MNHEY and CDR2 SVGAGI. CDR3 size: 15 residues. V shed 6 bases, J shed 8 bases, and the junction held 8 bases outside the gene matches. In nucleotides, the CDR3 is TGTGCCAGCAGAGTTGAGGGACAGGGCCATTCACCCCTCCACTTT. Translating gives CASRVEGQGHSPLHF.

The V and J genes are TRBV10-2 and TRBJ2-7; D is ambiguous. This CDR3 has 11 amino acids. Trimming took off 5 bases at V and 3 bases at J, with 5 bases between the two ends. Germline V gives CDR1 WSHSY, CDR2 SAAADI. CDR3 residues: CASSSIYEQYF. The CDR3 DNA follows: TGCGCCAGCAGTTCTATCTACGAGCAGTACTTC.

The genes are TRBV5-1 and TRBJ2-1; D not resolved. The V end was cut by 2 bases, the J end by 4 bases, with 7 bases between. There are 13 residues in the CDR3. The germline V gene has CDR1 SGHRS and CDR2 YFSETQ. The CDR3 loop is CASSLVWYNEQFF. The CDR3 DNA reads TGCGCCAGCAGCTTAGTTTGGTACAATGAGCAGTTCTTC.

The gene calls are TRBV30 and TRBJ2-6; the D is unclear. The V gene lost 3 bases and the J gene lost 0 bases, with 9 bases spanning the gap. Germline V gives CDR1 GTSNPN, CDR2 SVGIG (reference sequence). The CDR3 is 15 residues long. CDR3 DNA sequence: TGTGCCTGGAGGAAGACGGGCTCTGGGGCCAACGTCCTGACTTTC. Translation gives CAWRKTGSGANVLTF.